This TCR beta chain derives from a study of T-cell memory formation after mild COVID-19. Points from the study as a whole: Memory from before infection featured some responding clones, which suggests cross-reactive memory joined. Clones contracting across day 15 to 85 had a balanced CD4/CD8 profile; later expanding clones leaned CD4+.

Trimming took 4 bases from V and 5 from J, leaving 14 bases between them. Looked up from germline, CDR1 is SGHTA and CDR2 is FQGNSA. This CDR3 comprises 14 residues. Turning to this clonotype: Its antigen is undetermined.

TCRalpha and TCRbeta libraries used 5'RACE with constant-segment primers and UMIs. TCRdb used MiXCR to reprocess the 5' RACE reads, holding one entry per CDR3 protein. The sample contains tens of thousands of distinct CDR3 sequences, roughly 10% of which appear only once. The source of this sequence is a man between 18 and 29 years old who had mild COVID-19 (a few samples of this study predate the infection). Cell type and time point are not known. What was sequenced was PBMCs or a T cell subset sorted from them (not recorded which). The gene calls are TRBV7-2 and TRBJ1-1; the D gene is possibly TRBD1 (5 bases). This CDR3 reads CASSYQGKGTEAFF. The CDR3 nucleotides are TGTGCCAGCAGCTACCAAGGCAAGGGGACTGAAGCTTTCTTT.